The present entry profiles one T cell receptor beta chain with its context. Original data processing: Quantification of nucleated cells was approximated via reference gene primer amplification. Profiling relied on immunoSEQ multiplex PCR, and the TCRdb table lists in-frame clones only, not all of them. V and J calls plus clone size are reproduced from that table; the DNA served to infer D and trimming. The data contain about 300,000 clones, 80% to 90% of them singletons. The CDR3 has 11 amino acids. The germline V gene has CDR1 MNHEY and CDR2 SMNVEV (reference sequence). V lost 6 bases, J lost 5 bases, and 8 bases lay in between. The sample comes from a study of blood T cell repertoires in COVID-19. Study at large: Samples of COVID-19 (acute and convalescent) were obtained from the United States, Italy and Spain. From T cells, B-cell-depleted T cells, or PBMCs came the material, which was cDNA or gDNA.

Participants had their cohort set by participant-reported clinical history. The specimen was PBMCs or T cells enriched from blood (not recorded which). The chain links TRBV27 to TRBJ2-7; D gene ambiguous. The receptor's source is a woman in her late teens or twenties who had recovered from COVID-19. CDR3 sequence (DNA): TGTGCCAGCAGATTCGTTAACGAGCAGTACTTC. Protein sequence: CASRFVNEQYF.